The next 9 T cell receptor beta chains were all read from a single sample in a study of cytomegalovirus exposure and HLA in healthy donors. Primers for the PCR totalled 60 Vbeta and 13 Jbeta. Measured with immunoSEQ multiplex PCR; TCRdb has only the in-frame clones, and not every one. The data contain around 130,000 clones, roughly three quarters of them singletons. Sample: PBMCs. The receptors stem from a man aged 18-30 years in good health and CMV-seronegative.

CDR3 region: CATLGTENYGYTF. In nucleotides, the CDR3 is TGTGCCACCTTGGGGACAGAAAACTATGGCTACACCTTC. The chain employs TRBV19 and TRBJ1-2, with 7 bases identical to TRBD1. Germline V lookup: CDR1 LNHDA, CDR2 SQIVND (reference sequence). The CDR3 runs to 13 residues. V lost 10 bases, J lost 2 bases, and 7 bases stayed unmatched.

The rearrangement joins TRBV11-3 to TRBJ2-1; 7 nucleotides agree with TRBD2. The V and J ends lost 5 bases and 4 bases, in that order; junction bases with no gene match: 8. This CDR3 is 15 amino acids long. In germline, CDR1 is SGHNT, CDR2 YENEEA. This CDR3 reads CASSPVAGLYNEQFF. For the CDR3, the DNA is TGTGCCAGCAGCCCCGTAGCGGGCTTATACAATGAGCAGTTCTTC. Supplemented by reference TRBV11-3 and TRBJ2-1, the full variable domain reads EAGVVQSPRYKIIEKKQPVAFWCNPISGHNTLYWYLQNLGQGPELLIRYENEEAVDDSQLPKDRFSAERLKGVDSTLKIQPAELGDSAVYLCASSPVAGLYNEQFFGPGTRLTVL.

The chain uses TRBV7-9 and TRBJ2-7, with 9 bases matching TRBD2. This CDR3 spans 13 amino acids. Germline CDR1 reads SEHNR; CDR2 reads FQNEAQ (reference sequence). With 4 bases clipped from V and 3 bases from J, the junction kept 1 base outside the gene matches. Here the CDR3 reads CASSSTSGYEQYF. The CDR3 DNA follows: TGTGCCAGCAGCTCGACTAGCGGCTACGAGCAGTACTTC. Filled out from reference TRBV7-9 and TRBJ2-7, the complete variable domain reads DTGVSQNPRHKITKRGQNVTFRCDPISEHNRLYWYRQTLGQGPEFLTYFQNEAQLEKSRLLSDRFSAERPKGSFSTLEIQRTEQGDSAMYLCASSSTSGYEQYFGPGTRLTVT.

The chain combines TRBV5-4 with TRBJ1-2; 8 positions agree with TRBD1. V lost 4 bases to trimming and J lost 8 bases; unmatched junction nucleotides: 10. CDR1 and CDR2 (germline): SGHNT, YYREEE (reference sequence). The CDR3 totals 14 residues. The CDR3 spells CASSTGQGSSGYTF. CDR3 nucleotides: TGTGCCAGCAGCACCGGACAGGGAAGTTCGGGCTACACCTTC.

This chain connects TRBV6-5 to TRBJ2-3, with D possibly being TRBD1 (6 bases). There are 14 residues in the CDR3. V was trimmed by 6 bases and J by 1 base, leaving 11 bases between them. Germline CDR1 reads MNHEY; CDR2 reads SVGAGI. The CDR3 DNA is TGTGCCAGCAGACCACAGGGACGCACAGATACGCAGTATTTT. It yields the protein CASRPQGRTDTQYF.

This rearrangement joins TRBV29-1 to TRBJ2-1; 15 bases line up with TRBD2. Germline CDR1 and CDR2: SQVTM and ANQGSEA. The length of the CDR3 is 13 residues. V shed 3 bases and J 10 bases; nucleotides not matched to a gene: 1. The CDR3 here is CSVEGLAGGEQFF. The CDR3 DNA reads TGCAGCGTTGAGGGACTAGCGGGAGGCGAGCAGTTCTTC.

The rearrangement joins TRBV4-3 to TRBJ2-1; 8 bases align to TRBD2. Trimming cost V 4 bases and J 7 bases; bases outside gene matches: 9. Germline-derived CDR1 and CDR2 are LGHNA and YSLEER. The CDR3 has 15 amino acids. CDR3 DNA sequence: TGCGCCAGCAGCCTGGGACTAGTGGGGGGGAATGAGCAGTTCTTC. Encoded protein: CASSLGLVGGNEQFF.

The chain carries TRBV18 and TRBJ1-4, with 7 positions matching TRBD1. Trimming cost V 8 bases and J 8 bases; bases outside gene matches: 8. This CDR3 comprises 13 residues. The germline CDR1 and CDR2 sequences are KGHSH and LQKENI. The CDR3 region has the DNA TGTGCCAGCACGGGACAGCTTGACGAAAAACTGTTTTTT. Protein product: CASTGQLDEKLFF.

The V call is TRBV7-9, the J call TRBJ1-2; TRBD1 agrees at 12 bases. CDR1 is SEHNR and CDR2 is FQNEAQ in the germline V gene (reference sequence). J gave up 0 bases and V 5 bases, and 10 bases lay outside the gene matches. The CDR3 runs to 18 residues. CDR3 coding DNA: TGTGCCAGCAGCCTACCAGCGGGACAGGGGGCTCCTAACTATGGCTACACCTTC. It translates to CASSLPAGQGAPNYGYTF.